What follows describes a single TCR beta chain. Its antigen is currently unknown. This specimen comes from a study of OX40 agonist ivuxolimab in advanced cancers. For the study at large: An agonistic human IgG2 monoclonal antibody against OX40 (CD134) was given. Aged roughly 20 to 79 with a mean of about 60 years, they were 82.7% male.

Autoimmune disease history or systemic immunosuppression meant exclusion. Study-wide results and limits: Both blood CD4+ and CD8+ T cells showed clonal growth by week 6 at 0.1 to 3.0 mg/kg.

The germline V and J ends were trimmed by 3 bases and 2 bases, with 14 bases remaining between them. Germline V gene lookup returns CDR1 MDHEN and CDR2 SYDVKM. The CDR3 is made up of 15 amino acids. Sequencing used immunoSEQ multiplex PCR; TCRdb keeps in-frame clones, though not all of them. The sample has about 39,000 clones, roughly nine tenths seen once. This receptor was identified in an adult with an advanced solid tumor such as melanoma, head and neck, liver or kidney cancer. The chain has TRBV28 and TRBJ2-7; maybe TRBD2 (5 bases). The material sequenced was CD4+ or CD8+ T cells sorted from blood, taken in a trial of the OX40 agonist ivuxolimab. The CDR3 sequence is CASSFGGTTTYEQYF. The CDR3 nucleotides read TGTGCCAGCAGTTTTGGAGGAACAACCACCTACGAGCAGTACTTC.